These T cell receptor beta chains were read from a single sample in a study of cytomegalovirus exposure and HLA in healthy donors. Only in-frame clones appear in the TCRdb table, and some are missing; sequencing was by immunoSEQ multiplex PCR. Seen here are 150,000 or so clones, 81% observed once, and the top ten hold 1.3%. Sequencing was performed on PBMCs. Receptors originate from a man aged 50-59 years in good health and CMV-seropositive. Both conserved end residues are part of each CDR3. D genes are given only for firm matches. Not all rows give a size; the values are once, few, many and, for expanded clones, a class.

>TRBV6-1|.|TRBJ1-3|TRBD1
CASSWDSSSGNTIYF
TGTGCCAGCAGCTGGGACAGCTCCTCTGGAAACACCATATATTTT
>TRBV30|.|TRBJ1-4|TRBD1
CAWSTGEEKLFF
TGTGCCTGGAGTACAGGGGAGGAAAAACTGTTTTTT
>TRBV6-1|.|TRBJ2-2|TRBD2
CASSEALAGGRITGELFF
TGTGCCAGCAGTGAAGCTCTGGCGGGGGGGCGGATCACCGGGGAGCTGTTTTTT
>TRBV5-4|.|TRBJ1-5|.
CASSFGGSFNQPQHF
TGTGCCAGCAGCTTCGGAGGCAGCTTTAATCAGCCCCAGCATTTT
>TRBV7-3|.|TRBJ1-1|.
CASSLIEDTEAFF
TGTGCCAGCAGCTTAATAGAGGACACTGAAGCTTTCTTT
>TRBV11-2|.|TRBJ2-7|TRBD2
CASSQAGLATYEQYF
TGTGCCAGCAGCCAAGCGGGACTAGCGACCTACGAGCAGTACTTC
>TRBV6-1|.|TRBJ1-1|.
CASSVNQGYTEAFF
TGTGCCAGCAGTGTCAACCAGGGGTACACTGAAGCTTTCTTT
>TRBV27|.|TRBJ1-6|.
CASSYGTFQGSPLHF
TGTGCCAGCAGTTATGGGACATTCCAGGGTTCACCCCTCCACTTT
>TRBV2|.|TRBJ2-1|.
CASSDWAGAGEQFF
TGTGCCAGCAGTGATTGGGCAGGGGCCGGTGAGCAGTTCTTC
>TRBV18|.|TRBJ2-7|.
CASSLEAYEQYF
TGTGCCAGCTCACTTGAGGCCTACGAGCAGTACTTC
>TRBV25-1|.|TRBJ2-5|.
CASSPREDQETQYF
TGTGCCAGCAGCCCGAGGGAGGATCAAGAGACCCAGTACTTC
>TRBV2|.|TRBJ2-1|.
CASSESRGQQFF
TGTGCCAGCAGTGAATCGAGGGGACAACAGTTCTTC
>TRBV14|.|TRBJ1-1|.
CASSRSLAGGTEAFF
TGTGCCAGCAGCCGGTCCCTGGCGGGGGGAACTGAAGCTTTCTTT
>TRBV5-6|.|TRBJ2-2|.
CATLRRGTGELFF
TGTGCCACCCTAAGAAGGGGAACCGGGGAGCTGTTTTTT
>TRBV4-2|.|TRBJ2-4|TRBD2
CASSQVTITATSGSKAKNIQYF
TGTGCCAGCAGCCAAGTTACAATCACCGCGACTAGCGGGAGTAAGGCCAAAAACATTCAGTACTTC
>TRBV30|.|TRBJ1-2|.
CAWRLAGRWDGYTF
TGTGCCTGGAGGCTCGCGGGTCGATGGGATGGCTACACCTTC
>TRBV30|.|TRBJ2-3|TRBD2
CAWSPRLGSGSTDTQYF
TGTGCCTGGAGTCCTCGGTTGGGTAGCGGGAGCACAGATACGCAGTATTTT
>TRBV27|.|TRBJ2-1|TRBD2
CASSRSTSGRVYNEQFF
TGTGCCAGCAGTAGATCGACTAGCGGGAGGGTGTACAATGAGCAGTTCTTC
>TRBV5-1|few|TRBJ2-5|.
CASSQGRQETQYF
TGCGCCAGCAGCCAGGGAAGACAAGAGACCCAGTACTTC
>TRBV28|.|TRBJ2-7|TRBD1
CASTPTLGQGSREQYF
TGTGCCAGCACCCCGACGCTGGGACAGGGGTCACGGGAGCAGTACTTC
>TRBV5-6|.|TRBJ1-1|.
CASSSPRVSPRDTEAFF
TGTGCCAGCAGCTCGCCGCGGGTCTCACCGAGGGACACTGAAGCTTTCTTT
>TRBV5-1|few|TRBJ2-7|.
CASRPGPTYEQYF
TGCGCCAGCAGACCAGGCCCCACCTACGAGCAGTACTTC
>TRBV28|.|TRBJ2-3|.
CASSIMDTQYF
TGTGCCAGCAGTATTATGGATACGCAGTATTTT
>TRBV6-1|.|TRBJ2-1|TRBD2
CASTLAGGMNEQFF
TGTGCCAGCACTTTAGCGGGAGGGATGAATGAGCAGTTCTTC
>TRBV6-1|many|TRBJ2-7|.
CASSMRDSHYEQYF
TGTGCCAGCAGTATGCGGGACAGCCACTACGAGCAGTACTTC
>TRBV7-8|.|TRBJ1-6|.
CASSLSSGLHF
TGTGCCAGCAGCTTAAGCTCAGGCCTCCACTTT
>TRBV6-1|.|TRBJ2-7|.
CASSLTGPYEQYF
TGTGCCAGCAGTCTCACAGGGCCCTACGAGCAGTACTTC
>TRBV9|.|TRBJ1-1|TRBD1
CASSVGEGGDGFAEAFF
TGTGCCAGCAGCGTAGGAGAAGGGGGCGATGGTTTCGCTGAAGCTTTCTTT
>TRBV5-6|few|TRBJ1-5|TRBD1
CASSSFDRGVGQPQHF
TGTGCCAGCAGCTCCTTCGACAGGGGGGTGGGTCAGCCCCAGCATTTT
>TRBV29-1|.|TRBJ2-3|.
CSVEGRGRDNTDTQYF
TGCAGCGTTGAAGGCAGGGGCCGAGACAACACAGATACGCAGTATTTT
>TRBV6-1|.|TRBJ1-4|.
CASNRQFNEKLFF
TGTGCCAGCAATCGACAGTTTAATGAAAAACTGTTTTTT
>TRBV15|.|TRBJ2-1|TRBD2
CAGALAGEAYNEQFF
TGTGCCGGGGCCCTAGCGGGGGAGGCCTACAATGAGCAGTTCTTC
>TRBV18|.|TRBJ2-7|TRBD2
CASSPQPSSGRANEQYF
TGTGCCAGCTCACCCCAACCTTCTAGCGGGAGGGCCAACGAGCAGTACTTC
>TRBV5-1|.|TRBJ1-2|TRBD1
CASSLAEAGGISYTF
TGCGCCAGCAGCTTGGCCGAAGCAGGGGGCATTAGCTACACCTTC
>TRBV15|.|TRBJ2-2|TRBD1
CATSGAAYRGVGELFF
TGTGCCACCAGCGGAGCGGCCTACAGGGGTGTCGGGGAGCTGTTTTTT
>TRBV6-5|once|TRBJ2-1|.
CASPTRWEFF
TGTGCCAGCCCGACACGGTGGGAGTTCTTC
>TRBV7-9|.|TRBJ2-7|.
CASSLARPGTYEQYF
TGTGCCAGCAGCTTAGCGCGACCGGGTACCTACGAGCAGTACTTC
>TRBV9|few|TRBJ1-3|TRBD1
CASSARDRSSGNTIYF
TGTGCCAGCAGCGCCCGGGACAGGAGCTCTGGAAACACCATATATTTT
>TRBV20-1|.|TRBJ1-4|.
CSASLLEKLFF
TGCAGTGCTAGCCTACTTGAAAAACTGTTTTTT
>TRBV5-1|.|TRBJ2-7|.
CASSYDRRSPYEQYF
TGCGCCAGCAGCTACGACAGGAGGTCTCCTTACGAGCAGTACTTC
>TRBV28|few|TRBJ1-1|TRBD1
CASSPQDRALGTEAFF
TGTGCCAGCAGTCCCCAAGACAGGGCTCTCGGCACTGAAGCTTTCTTT
>TRBV5-1|.|TRBJ2-7|.
CASRSDSYEQYF
TGCGCCAGCAGATCGGACAGTTACGAGCAGTACTTC
>TRBV2|.|TRBJ1-5|.
CASGRDIGAQHF
TGTGCCAGCGGCCGGGACATCGGGGCCCAGCATTTT
>TRBV11-1|.|TRBJ2-1|.
CASSLLAVRGEQFF
TGTGCCAGCAGCTTACTAGCGGTCAGGGGTGAGCAGTTCTTC
>TRBV2|.|TRBJ1-6|.
CASSGGGERWNSPLHF
TGTGCCAGCAGTGGGGGGGGCGAACGCTGGAATTCACCCCTCCACTTT
>TRBV30|.|TRBJ2-3|.
CAWSRGSDTQYF
TGTGCCTGGAGTAGGGGATCAGATACGCAGTATTTT
>TRBV9|.|TRBJ1-2|TRBD1
CASSARDSVNYGYTF
TGTGCCAGCAGCGCCCGGGACAGCGTTAACTATGGCTACACCTTC
>TRBV6-1|.|TRBJ2-7|TRBD2
CASSEPTGGLGEQYF
TGTGCCAGCAGTGAACCTACGGGGGGGCTTGGCGAGCAGTACTTC
>TRBV6-5|few|TRBJ2-1|.
CASSYRRTSNNEQFF
TGTGCCAGCAGTTACAGGAGAACTTCGAACAATGAGCAGTTCTTC
>TRBV5-6|.|TRBJ1-5|.
CASSSRFSNQPQHF
TGTGCCAGCAGCTCGAGGTTTAGCAATCAGCCCCAGCATTTT
>TRBV2|.|TRBJ2-7|.
CASKEYYEQYF
TGTGCCAGCAAAGAGTACTACGAGCAGTACTTC
>TRBV5-1|.|TRBJ2-5|TRBD2
CASRAGVEETQYF
TGCGCCAGCAGGGCGGGAGTAGAAGAGACCCAGTACTTC
>TRBV5-5|.|TRBJ1-2|.
CASRAGLNYGYTF
TGTGCCAGCAGAGCAGGGTTAAACTATGGCTACACCTTC
>TRBV7-2|.|TRBJ1-2|.
CASSFISANYGYTF
TGTGCCAGCAGCTTCATTAGCGCTAACTATGGCTACACCTTC
>TRBV7-2|.|TRBJ2-3|TRBD2
CASSLASGGTLDTQYF
TGTGCCAGCAGCTTAGCTAGCGGGGGGACCCTAGATACGCAGTATTTT